One sample yielded the 30 T cell receptor beta chains listed below, sequenced in a study of blood T cell repertoires in COVID-19. Assay used: immunoSEQ multiplex PCR; TCRdb lists only in-frame clones, some missing. The table shows 200,000 or so clones, with 75% to 90% occurring only once. The specimen sequenced was peripheral blood. These receptors came from a man between 65 and 85 years old with active or convalescent COVID-19.

The J gene is TRBJ1-2, the V gene TRBV29-1; 7 bases fit TRBD1. After removal of 4 bases from V and 4 bases from J, the junction contained 3 bases not matched to a gene. The CDR3 is made up of 12 amino acids. Germline V CDR1 and CDR2: SQVTM, ANQGSEA. In DNA form, the CDR3 reads TGCAGCGTTGTGGAGGGGGCCTATGGCTACACCTTC. Translation gives CSVVEGAYGYTF.

This sequence joins TRBV9 and TRBJ2-1; the match to TRBD2 covers 9 bases. The trim removed 0 bases at V and 4 bases at J, leaving 8 bases unmatched. The length of the CDR3 is 17 residues. Germline V gene data show CDR1 as SGDLS and CDR2 as YYNGEE. The CDR3 region has the DNA TGTGCCAGCAGCGTAGGAGCTTCGCGGGGGGGTTACAATGAGCAGTTCTTC. Protein product: CASSVGASRGGYNEQFF.

The chain joins TRBV6-6 to TRBJ1-2; 10 nucleotides match TRBD1. The trim removed 7 bases at V and 5 bases at J, leaving 7 bases unmatched. Germline V gives CDR1 MNHNY, CDR2 SVGAGI (reference sequence). CDR3 length equals 14 residues. Written as DNA, the CDR3 is TGTGCCAGCACCCCCGGGGGACAGGGGTATGGCTACACCTTC. Protein product: CASTPGGQGYGYTF.

In its sample, this clone was seen a few times. This sequence joins TRBV7-9 and TRBJ2-7; 8 bases map to TRBD1. The CDR3 sequence is 16 residues long. V shed 7 bases and J 2 bases; nucleotides not matched to a gene: 13. Per the germline V gene, CDR1 is SEHNR and CDR2 is FQNEAQ (reference sequence). The CDR3 loop is CASTSSRTGSTYEQYF. The DNA of the CDR3 is TGTGCCAGCACCTCTAGTAGGACAGGGTCAACCTACGAGCAGTACTTC.

The J gene is TRBJ2-7, the V gene TRBV7-9, with 9 bases fitting TRBD1. With V trimmed by 5 bases and J by 3 bases, 8 bases remained unmatched. The germline V gene has CDR1 SEHNR and CDR2 FQNEAQ (reference sequence). The CDR3 loop spans 15 amino acids. CDR3 region: CASSASRGQGYEQYF. The CDR3 nucleotides read TGTGCCAGCAGCGCTAGCAGGGGACAGGGCTACGAGCAGTACTTC.

The V call is TRBV30, the J call TRBJ2-4, with 8 positions matching TRBD2. V shed 1 base and J 2 bases; nucleotides not matched to a gene: 13. From germline, CDR1 is GTSNPN and CDR2 SVGIG (reference sequence). CDR3 length: 18 residues. This chain's CDR3 is CAWSASRTSTGSKNIQYF. The CDR3 DNA reads as TGTGCCTGGAGTGCCTCTCGGACTAGCACGGGGTCCAAAAACATTCAGTACTTC.

This chain uses TRBV6-5 with TRBJ1-1; D is undetermined. V lost 5 bases and J lost 4, with 8 bases in between. The V gene's germline CDR1 is MNHEY and CDR2 SVGAGI. This CDR3 is 12 amino acids long. This CDR3 is CASSTAATEAFF. CDR3 DNA: TGTGCCAGCAGTACGGCGGCCACTGAAGCTTTCTTT.

The chain joins TRBV21-1 to TRBJ2-1; the D segment call TRBD2 is taken from the table without a DNA check. TRBV21-1 has pseudogene status. The length of the CDR3 is 13 residues. CDR3 nucleotide sequence: TGTGCCAGCAGCAAATTGTCCGGGAATGAGCAGTTCTTC. This gives the protein CASSKLSGNEQFF.

The V gene is TRBV7-9, the J gene TRBJ1-6; 9 nucleotides match TRBD1. CDR1 and CDR2 (germline): SEHNR, FQNEAQ (reference sequence). This CDR3 is built from 16 residues. With V trimmed by 5 bases and J by 4 bases, 6 bases remained unmatched. CDR3 bases: TGTGCCAGCAGCACCCTGGACAGGGGTTATAATTCACCCCTCCACTTT. Protein product: CASSTLDRGYNSPLHF.

This rearrangement joins TRBV10-2 to TRBJ2-3, with D unclear. V was cut by 1 base and J by 0 bases, with 14 bases left in between. In germline, CDR1 is WSHSY, CDR2 SAAADI. The CDR3 loop spans 17 amino acids. Here the CDR3 DNA reads TGCGCCAGCAGTGAGTTCCAGGTTGGGCCGAGCACAGATACGCAGTATTTT. As protein: CASSEFQVGPSTDTQYF.

CDR3 sequence: CASSIGQGGSGTDTQYF. CDR3 DNA sequence: TGTGCCAGTAGTATCGGACAGGGCGGGTCTGGCACAGATACGCAGTATTTT. The chain combines TRBV19 with TRBJ2-3, with TRBD1 matching over 8 bases. Losses at the gene ends were 3 bases for V and 1 base for J; bases not matched to a gene: 9. The CDR3 totals 17 residues. Germline CDR1 LNHDA, CDR2 SQIVND (reference sequence).

V is TRBV9 and J is TRBJ2-1, with 9 bases that match TRBD2. The CDR3 is made up of 15 amino acids. V lost 4 bases and J lost 7; bases outside the gene matches: 9. Germline V gene sequence: CDR1 SGDLS, CDR2 YYNGEE. For the CDR3, the DNA is TGTGCCAGCAGCCCCTTTCTAGCGGGGCTGAATGAGCAGTTCTTC. Its protein product is CASSPFLAGLNEQFF. Full variable domain (rest looked up from reference TRBV9 and TRBJ2-1): DSGVTQTPKHLITATGQRVTLRCSPRSGDLSVYWYQQSLDQGLQFLIQYYNGEERAKGNILERFSAQQFPDLHSELNLSSLELGDSALYFCASSPFLAGLNEQFFGPGTRLTVL.

CDR3 sequence (DNA): TGTGCCAGCAGACCGGTCCAGCGTAATTCACCCCTCCACTTT. Amino acid sequence: CASRPVQRNSPLHF. This sequence joins TRBV6-5 and TRBJ1-6; no clear D gene. The V gene lost 6 bases and the J gene lost 6 bases, with 12 bases spanning the gap. The CDR3 extends over 14 amino acids. Germline CDR1 is MNHEY and CDR2 is SVGAGI.

The chain links TRBV30 to TRBJ2-3; the match to TRBD2 covers 11 bases. Unmatched junction bases numbered 9, after V lost 4 bases and J lost 3 bases. This CDR3 comprises 16 residues. In germline, CDR1 is GTSNPN, CDR2 SVGIG (reference sequence). This CDR3 is CAWKVAGGMLTDTQYF. The CDR3, as DNA: TGTGCCTGGAAGGTAGCGGGAGGGATGTTGACAGATACGCAGTATTTT.

V gene TRBV5-1 combines with J gene TRBJ1-6; TRBD1 matches at 9 bases. The CDR3 loop spans 16 amino acids. V shed 2 bases, J shed 6 bases, and the junction held 6 bases outside the gene matches. CDR1 is SGHRS, CDR2 YFSETQ, per germline. CDR3 sequence reads: CASSLQQGAVNSPLHF. CDR3 DNA: TGCGCCAGCAGCTTACAACAGGGGGCAGTTAATTCACCCCTCCACTTT. Variable domain in full (rest from reference TRBV5-1 and TRBJ1-6): KAGVTQTPRYLIKTRGQQVTLSCSPISGHRSVSWYQQTPGQGLQFLFEYFSETQRNKGNFPGRFSGRQFSNSRSEMNVSTLELGDSALYLCASSLQQGAVNSPLHFGNGTRLTVT.

The genes are TRBV5-8 and TRBJ2-2, with TRBD1 identical over 7 bases. Germline values: CDR1 SGHTS, CDR2 YDEGEE. The CDR3 is 15 residues long. V trimming: 4 bases; J trimming: 4 bases; junction bases outside the gene matches: 7. CDR3 residues: CASSRLGTATGELFF. For the CDR3, the DNA is TGTGCCAGCAGCCGTCTCGGGACAGCCACCGGGGAGCTGTTTTTT.

The J gene is TRBJ1-1, the V gene TRBV7-8, with D maybe TRBD1 (6 bases). Per germline, CDR1 SGHVS and CDR2 FQNEAQ. The V gene lost 5 bases and the J gene lost 5 bases, with 15 bases spanning the gap. The CDR3 sequence is 14 residues long. CDR3 nucleotide sequence: TGTGCCAGCAGCAATGGGCAGGGGTGGACTGAAGCTTTCTTT. Translating it yields CASSNGQGWTEAFF.

The rearrangement links TRBV10-2 to TRBJ2-1; a weak D match, TRBD1 (6 bases). The CDR3 loop spans 15 amino acids. Looked up from germline, CDR1 is WSHSY and CDR2 is SAAADI. V shed 6 bases and J shed 8 bases, with 20 bases lying between them. CDR3 in amino acids: CASRDWVTGKDEQFF. The CDR3 nucleotides read TGCGCCAGCAGAGACTGGGTTACAGGGAAGGATGAGCAGTTCTTC.

The J gene is TRBJ2-1, the V gene TRBV11-2; TRBD2 matches at 14 bases. Germline-derived CDR1 and CDR2 are SGHAT and FQNNGV. Trimming removed 4 bases from V and 9 bases from J; junction bases left unmatched: 5. This CDR3 has 15 residues. CDR3 coding DNA: TGTGCCAGCAGCTCGACTAGCGGGGGGGCCCTTGAGCAGTTCTTC. Its protein is CASSSTSGGALEQFF.

The chain employs TRBV5-1 and TRBJ2-2; maybe TRBD1 (5 bases). This CDR3 has 15 amino acids. The V end was cut by 4 bases, the J end by 0 bases, with 10 bases between. Germline-derived CDR1 and CDR2 are SGHRS and YFSETQ. The CDR3 spells CASSRGLANTGELFF. The CDR3 nucleotides read TGCGCCAGCAGCAGGGGATTAGCGAACACCGGGGAGCTGTTTTTT.

The CDR3 DNA reads TGTGCCAGCAGTTTACAGGGGCATCAGCCCCAGCATTTT. This translates into CASSLQGHQPQHF. The chain combines TRBV12-3 or TRBV12-4 with TRBJ1-5, with a weak D call TRBD1 (6 bases). The CDR3 has 13 residues. The ends were cut back, 2 bases at V and 5 bases at J, with 7 bases in the middle.

V gene TRBV4-3 combines with J gene TRBJ2-7, with 11 bases fitting TRBD2. This CDR3 has 17 amino acids. Per germline, CDR1 LGHNA and CDR2 YSLEER. J lost 0 bases, V lost 1 base, and 5 bases had no gene match. The CDR3 region is CASSQAIAGGSSYEQYF. As DNA, the CDR3 is TGCGCCAGCAGCCAAGCGATAGCGGGGGGGAGCTCCTACGAGCAGTACTTC.

A note on this clone: Sequence at one end of the junction differs from germline and may be a read error. CDR3 in DNA: TGTGCCAACAGCTTAGCGGACAGGGCCCCGACCTTC. This encodes CANSLADRAPTF. The rearrangement joins TRBV7-6 to TRBJ1-2; 8 nucleotides align to TRBD1. Germline V gives CDR1 SGHVS, CDR2 FNYEAQ. The CDR3 covers 12 residues.

The chain has TRBV7-9 and TRBJ2-2, with D possibly being TRBD1 (5 bases). The germline V gene encodes CDR1 SEHNR and CDR2 FQNEAQ (reference sequence). V lost 5 bases and J lost 2, with 9 bases in between. This CDR3 region has 14 residues. CDR3 protein: CASSRTGNTGELFF. The DNA for the CDR3 is TGTGCCAGCAGCCGCACAGGAAACACCGGGGAGCTGTTTTTT.

On this clone itself: A read error may account for a junction end that differs from germline. The chain combines TRBV7-7 with TRBJ2-2; 8 bases line up with TRBD2. Germline V lookup: CDR1 SSHAT, CDR2 FNYEAQ (reference sequence). The CDR3 has 15 residues. This CDR3 is CASSPTGGHTGELFF. CDR3 DNA sequence: TGTGCTAGCAGCCCTACGGGGGGGCACACCGGGGAGCTGTTTTTT. Filled out from reference TRBV7-7 and TRBJ2-2, the complete variable domain reads GAGVSQSPRYKVTKRGQDVTLRCDPISSHATLYWYQQALGQGPEFLTYFNYEAQPDKSGLPSDRFSAERPEGSISTLTIQRTEQRDSAMYRCASSPTGGHTGELFFGEGSRLTVL.

This clone occurred once. The chain links TRBV19 to TRBJ2-7, with D uncertain. CDR3 length: 12 residues. Germline V lookup: CDR1 LNHDA, CDR2 SQIVND (reference sequence). Trimming removed 1 base from V and 6 bases from J, with 7 bases in between. In DNA, the CDR3 is TGTGCCAGTAGTATAGGGCTCTCCGAGCAGTACTTC. Protein: CASSIGLSEQYF.

This chain links TRBV3-1 (or the pseudogene TRBV3-2) with TRBJ2-1; 9 bases line up with TRBD1. Germline-derived CDR1 and CDR2 are LGHDT and YNNKEL (reference sequence). J lost 2 bases, V lost 4 bases, and 3 bases had no gene match. The CDR3 spans 15 residues. Here the CDR3 DNA reads TGTGCCAGCAGCCCCGGGACAGGGCCCTACAATGAGCAGTTCTTC. Encoded protein: CASSPGTGPYNEQFF.

V is TRBV7-2 and J is TRBJ2-2; 8 bases map to TRBD2. This CDR3 has 15 residues. Germline values: CDR1 SGHTA, CDR2 FQGNSA. V was pared by 0 bases and J by 6 bases, with 3 bases of the junction left unmatched. This CDR3 reads CASSLAGTRAGELFF. The CDR3 bases are TGTGCCAGCAGCTTAGCTGGGACTAGGGCCGGGGAGCTGTTTTTT.

In the case of this clone: This sample also contains other DNA sequences that code for the same CDR3. The rearrangement links TRBV30 to TRBJ1-5, with 7 nucleotides matching TRBD1. CDR1 is GTSNPN, CDR2 SVGIG, per germline (reference sequence). This CDR3 comprises 14 residues. V was clipped by 5 bases and J by 0 bases; unmatched bases: 4. CDR3 protein: CAWSGTDSNQPQHF. CDR3 DNA sequence: TGTGCCTGGTCCGGGACAGATAGCAATCAGCCCCAGCATTTT.

The chain combines TRBV28 with TRBJ2-1, with D possibly being TRBD1 (6 bases). Germline lookup yields CDR1 MDHEN and CDR2 SYDVKM. This CDR3 has 15 amino acids. The V and J ends lost 7 bases and 8 bases respectively, with 21 bases between them. The CDR3, as DNA: TGTGCCAGCAATGCCGGGACAAGGGTCTTCTATGAGCAGTTCTTC. This gives the protein CASNAGTRVFYEQFF.